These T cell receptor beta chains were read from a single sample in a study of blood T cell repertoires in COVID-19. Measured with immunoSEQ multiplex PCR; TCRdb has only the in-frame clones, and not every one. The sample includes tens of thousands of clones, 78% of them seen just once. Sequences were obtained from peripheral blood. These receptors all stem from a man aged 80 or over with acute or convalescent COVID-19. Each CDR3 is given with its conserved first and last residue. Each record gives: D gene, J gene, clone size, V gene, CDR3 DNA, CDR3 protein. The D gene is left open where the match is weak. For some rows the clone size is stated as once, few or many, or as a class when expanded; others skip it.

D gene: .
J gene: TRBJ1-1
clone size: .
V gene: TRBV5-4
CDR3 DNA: TGTGCCAGCAGCTTGATGGGGGGTTCCGAAGCTTTCTTT
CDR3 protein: CASSLMGGSEAFF

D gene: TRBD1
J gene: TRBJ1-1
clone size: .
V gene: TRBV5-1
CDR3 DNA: TGCGCCAGCAGCTTTTATTCTCCGGGACAGGGTAGGACTGAAGCTTTCTTT
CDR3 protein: CASSFYSPGQGRTEAFF

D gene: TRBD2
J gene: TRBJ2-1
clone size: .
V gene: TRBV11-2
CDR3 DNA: TGTGCCAGCAGCCCCGCGGGGGATCCCCCGTCGGGGCAGTTCTTC
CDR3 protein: CASSPAGDPPSGQFF

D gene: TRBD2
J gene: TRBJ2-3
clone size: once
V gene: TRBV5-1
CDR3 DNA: TGCGCCAGCAGCGCCGGACTAGCGGGTTTCGGAACGCAGTATTTT
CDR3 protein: CASSAGLAGFGTQYF

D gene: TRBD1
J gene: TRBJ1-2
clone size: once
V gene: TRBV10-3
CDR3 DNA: TGTGCCATCACCAATCTTACAGGGGATTTGAGAGGCTACACCTTC
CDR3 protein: CAITNLTGDLRGYTF

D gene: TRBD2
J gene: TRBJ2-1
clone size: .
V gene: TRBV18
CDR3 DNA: TGTGCCAGCCTCCCCGGGGAGCGGGGGATCGATGAGCAGTTCTTC
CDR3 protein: CASLPGERGIDEQFF

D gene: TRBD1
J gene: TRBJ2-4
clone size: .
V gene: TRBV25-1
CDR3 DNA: TGTGCCAGCAGTGAAGGGGACAGGGGCATTCAGTACTTC
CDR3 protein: CASSEGDRGIQYF

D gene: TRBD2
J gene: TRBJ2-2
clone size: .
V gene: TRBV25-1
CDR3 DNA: TGTGCCAGCAGTGAACGGGGGGGATCCGGGAGCGGGGAGCTGTTTTTT
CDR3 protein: CASSERGGSGSGELFF

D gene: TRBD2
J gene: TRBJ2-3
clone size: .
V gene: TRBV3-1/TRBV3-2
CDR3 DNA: TGTGCCAGCAGCCTCCGGACTAGCGTAGATACGCAGTATTTT
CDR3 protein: CASSLRTSVDTQYF

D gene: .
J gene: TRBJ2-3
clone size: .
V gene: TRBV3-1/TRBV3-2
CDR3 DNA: TGTGCCAGCAGCCGAGGGACTAGCACAGATACGCAGTATTTT
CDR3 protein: CASSRGTSTDTQYF